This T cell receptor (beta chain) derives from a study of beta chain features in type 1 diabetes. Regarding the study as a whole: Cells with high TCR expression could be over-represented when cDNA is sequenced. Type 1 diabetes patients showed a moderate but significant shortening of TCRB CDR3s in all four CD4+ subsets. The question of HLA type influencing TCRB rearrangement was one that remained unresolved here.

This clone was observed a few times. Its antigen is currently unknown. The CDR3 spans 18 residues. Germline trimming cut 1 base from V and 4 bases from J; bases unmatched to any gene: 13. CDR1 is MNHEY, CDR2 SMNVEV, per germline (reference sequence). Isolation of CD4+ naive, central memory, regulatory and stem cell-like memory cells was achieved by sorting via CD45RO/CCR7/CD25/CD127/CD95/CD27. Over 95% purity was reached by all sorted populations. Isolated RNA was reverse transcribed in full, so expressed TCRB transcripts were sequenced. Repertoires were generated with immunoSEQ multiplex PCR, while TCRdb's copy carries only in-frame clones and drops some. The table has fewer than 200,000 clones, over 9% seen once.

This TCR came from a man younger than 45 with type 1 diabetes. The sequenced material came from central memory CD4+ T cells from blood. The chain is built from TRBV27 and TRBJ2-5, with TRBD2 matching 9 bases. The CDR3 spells CASSLLGGGSGSAETQYF. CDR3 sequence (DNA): TGTGCCAGCAGTTTATTAGGGGGGGGTAGCGGGAGTGCAGAGACCCAGTACTTC.